Ten or more counts support the clone carrying this T cell receptor beta chain. The entry originates in a study of regulatory T cells in long-lasting Graves disease. Germline V lookup: CDR1 SNHLY, CDR2 FYNNEI. Trimming stripped 6 bases from V and 4 bases from J, with 16 bases between. The CDR3 spans 15 residues. The authors built TCR beta libraries using iRepertoire HTBI primers and Arm-PCR of CDR3 regions. Via MiXCR, TCRdb re-called the multiplex PCR reads, giving one row per CDR3 protein. The sample holds about 430,000 distinct CDR3 sequences, approximately 15% seen once. Noted time point: newly diagnosed GD, antithyroid drugs for less than 3 months. The TCR library was made from RNA that had been extracted from PBMCs in TRIzol. Each of the patients was recruited from an endocrinology department situated in Xi'an, China. These data also featured in a second study, about T cells in Graves' hyperthyroidism and ophthalmopathy. From that report: Together with thyroid ultrasound, orbital computed tomography, serum thyroxine and TRAb, clinical symptoms were used for diagnoses.

The sequence came from a woman between 35 and 50 years old with Graves disease. V and J are TRBV2 and TRBJ1-5; no reliable D call. This specimen was peripheral blood mononuclear cells (PBMCs), taken at new diagnosis, from a patient treated with antithyroid drugs. The CDR3 region is CASSPPGQWNQPQHF. The CDR3 nucleotides read TGTGCCAGCAGCCCCCCTGGGCAGTGGAATCAGCCCCAGCATTTT.